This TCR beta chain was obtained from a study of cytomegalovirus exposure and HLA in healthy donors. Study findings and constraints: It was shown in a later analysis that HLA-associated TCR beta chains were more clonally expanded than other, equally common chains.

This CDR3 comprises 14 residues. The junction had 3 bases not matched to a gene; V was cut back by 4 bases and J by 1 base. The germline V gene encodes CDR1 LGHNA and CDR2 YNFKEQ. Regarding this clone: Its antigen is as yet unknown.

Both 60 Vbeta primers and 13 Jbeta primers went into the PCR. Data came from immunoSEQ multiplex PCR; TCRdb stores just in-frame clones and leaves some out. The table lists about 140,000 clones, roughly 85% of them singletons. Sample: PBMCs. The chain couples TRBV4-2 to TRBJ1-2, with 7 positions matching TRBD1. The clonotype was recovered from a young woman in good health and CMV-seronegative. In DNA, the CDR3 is TGTGCCAGCAGCCGCCGGGACAGTAACTATGGCTACACCTTC. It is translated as CASSRRDSNYGYTF.